This T cell receptor (beta chain) is drawn from a study of blood T cell repertoires in COVID-19 (dated by TCRdb to about 2020). In terms of the full investigation: Samples from collaborators originated in the United States, Italy and Spain and spanned both the acute and convalescent phases of COVID-19. The material from the prospective study consisted of cDNA or gDNA derived from T cells, B-cell-depleted T cells, or PBMCs. A freely available public database, intended as a resource for researchers studying the immune response to SARS-CoV-2, is where the repertoires were released. Nearly every sample came with metadata listing a de-identified subject ID, COVID-19 status, age in years and sex. Deeply sampled blood TCRbeta repertoires from subjects exposed to, actively infected with, or recovered from COVID-19 were included in the dataset. HLA class I and class II types, where available, came from metadata supplied by the sample provider rather than from assay-based typing. The samples were drawn from the first 160 participants of the ongoing ImmuneRACE study and from 950 to 1,500 subjects provided by 6 global collaborators.

Turning to this clone: This clone's antigen is unknown. Qualities for individual bases were not recorded, and no much larger clone is one base off.

Here is what the overall study found, with its caveats: How much clinical and demographic metadata was included differed by source and by participant, and the metadata was provided uncurated.

One collaborating source in Seattle enrolled patients while the patients were actively infected and followed the patients over time throughout the course of disease. Whole blood was collected in K2EDTA tubes by collaborating institutions according to the institutions' own protocols. For TCRbeta analysis, collaborators shipped samples as frozen whole blood, isolated PBMCs, or DNA extracted from either of those sample types. TCRbeta CDR3 regions were amplified from genomic DNA using the immunoSEQ Assay, a bias-controlled multiplex PCR. The original methods were these. The number of nucleated cells in each sample was estimated by amplification of reference gene primers within the assay. To quantify the absolute abundance of each unique TCRbeta CDR3 rearrangement, sequence reads were collapsed and filtered. For each sample, productive Simpson clonality was calculated by taking the square root of Simpson's diversity index across productive rearrangements. TCRdb limited this immuneACCESS table to in-frame rearrangements with V and J called. A share of clones is missing; checked studies link under half to unresolved V genes, and the rest is unexplained. Clone size and V and J calls were adopted from that table, with D and trimming inferred from the DNA. This sample holds some 240,000 clones; 75% to 85% were observed only once. The ten largest clones add up to 6.5% to 9% of the sample.

Counted from cysteine to phenylalanine, this CDR3 has 16 amino acids. The CDR3 DNA has 48 bases and is translated from base 1. V and J lose 4 bases and 8 bases, and a span of 20 bases separates them. CDR1 is given as LGHNA and CDR2 as YSLEER, both from the germline V gene. The source is a woman older than 75 with COVID-19, enrolled during active disease. The specimen sequenced was peripheral blood. Here the chain combines TRBV4-3 and TRBJ1-4; the D gene is possibly TRBD1, with 6 bases matching. The base sequence is TGCGCCAGCAGCCTAATTGACGGGACATCGGGGGAAAAACTGTTTTTT. This sequence encodes CASSLIDGTSGEKLFF.